This T cell receptor (beta chain) is from a study of T-cell reconstitution after alpha-beta-depleted transplantation in children (dated by TCRdb to about 2016). In terms of the full investigation: The study quantitatively tracked T-cell immune reconstitution after TCRalphabeta/CD19-depleted allogeneic hematopoietic cell transplantation in children using TCR repertoire profiling.

The CDR3 has 15 amino acids, counting the end cysteine and phenylalanine. Just the 45-base CDR3 DNA is kept, in frame starting at base 1. CDR1 and CDR2 were assigned from the germline V gene (reference sequence) as SGHKS and YYEKEE. V lost 0 bases and J lost 7 bases; the stretch between them is 14 bases long. Library preparation used PCR. Data came from an Illumina HiSeq 2500. To normalize quantification of the TCRbeta repertoire, the TCR libraries were built with molecular barcoding that relied on unique molecular identifiers. In TCRdb, the public reads were trimmed at Q25 with fastp and aligned with MiXCR, with productive beta chains retained. Identical CDR3 protein sequences are pooled into one entry, listed with their most common genes and DNA. Within this sample are more than 550,000 distinct CDR3 sequences, with roughly a tenth of them counted one time only. 3.5% to 5% of the sample goes to the ten largest clones.

Regarding this clonotype: The target of this receptor is not known. No base quality values were provided; no much bigger clone lies one nucleotide off.

Recombination linked TRBV5-5 to TRBJ2-4; TRBD2 is a possible D gene, resting on 6 matching bases. The clonotype comes from a human donor who donated a stem cell graft to a child with acute myeloid leukemia. This sample comprised PBMCs from the stem cell graft donor, obtained from the stem cell graft. The encoded CDR3 is CASSLAGIGRNIQYF. The sequence in DNA is TGTGCCAGCAGCTTGGCCGGGATAGGGAGGAACATTCAGTACTTC.